The entry that follows covers one T cell receptor beta chain sequence. Its antigen is not yet known. Base qualities are not recorded, but no much larger clone differs from it by a single base. Library construction relied on the immunoSEQ multiplex PCR assay. TCRdb mirrors the immuneACCESS table, restricted to in-frame sequences. Some clones are absent from its copies; in checked studies, under half trace to an unresolved V gene, and the reason for the others is unknown. Recorded for this sample are under 450,000 clones; over 90% of them occurred a single time. 0.015% to 0.02% of the sample belongs to the ten largest clones. This entry comes from a study of shared T cell receptors in the human thymus (dated by TCRdb to the early 2020s). Notes on the research overall: The study examined how self-reactive, shared T-cell receptor alpha chains are generated in the human thymus.

V loses 4 bases of germline sequence and J loses 1 base, and the interval between the two ends is 11 bases. Reading the germline V gene gives CDR1 SGHTS and CDR2 YDEGEE. The CDR3 runs 14 residues from the cysteine to the phenylalanine. CDR3 DNA is the only sequence kept; it has 42 bases, read in frame from the first base. This TCR was recovered from a human donor. This receptor chain uses TRBV5-8 and TRBJ2-5, with the D segment identity uncertain. The sample was thymocytes. The CDR3 amino acid sequence is: CASSPTLIQETQYF. The DNA sequence is as follows: TGTGCCAGCAGCCCCACCCTAATCCAAGAGACCCAGTACTTC.